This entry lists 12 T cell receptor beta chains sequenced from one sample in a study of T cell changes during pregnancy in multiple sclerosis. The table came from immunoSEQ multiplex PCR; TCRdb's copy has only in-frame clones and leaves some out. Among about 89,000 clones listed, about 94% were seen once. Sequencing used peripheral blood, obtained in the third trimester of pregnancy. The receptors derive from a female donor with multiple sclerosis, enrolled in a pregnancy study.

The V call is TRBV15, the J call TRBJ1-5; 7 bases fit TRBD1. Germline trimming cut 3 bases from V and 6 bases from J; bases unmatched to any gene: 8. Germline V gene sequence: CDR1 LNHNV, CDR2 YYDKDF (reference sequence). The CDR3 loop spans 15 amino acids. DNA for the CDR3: TGTGCCACCAGCAGGGCACGACAGGGTATTCAGCCCCAGCATTTT. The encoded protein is CATSRARQGIQPQHF. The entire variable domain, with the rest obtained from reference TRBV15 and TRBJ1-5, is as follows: DAMVIQNPRYQVTQFGKPVTLSCSQTLNHNVMYWYQQKSSQAPKLLFHYYDKDFNNEADTPDNFQSRRPNTSFCFLDIRSPGLGDTAMYLCATSRARQGIQPQHFGDGTRLSIL.

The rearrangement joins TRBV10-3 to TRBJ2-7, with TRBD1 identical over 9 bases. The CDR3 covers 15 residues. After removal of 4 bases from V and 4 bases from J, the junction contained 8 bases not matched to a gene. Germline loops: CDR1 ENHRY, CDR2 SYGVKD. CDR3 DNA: TGTGCCATCAGTGGGGCCGGGACAGGGTCTTACGAGCAGTACTTC. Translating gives CAISGAGTGSYEQYF.

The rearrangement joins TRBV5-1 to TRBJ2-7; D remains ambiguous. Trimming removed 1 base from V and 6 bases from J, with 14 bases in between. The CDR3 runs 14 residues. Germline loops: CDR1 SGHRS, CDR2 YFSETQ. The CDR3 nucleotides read TGCGCCAGCAGCTTGAAGCCAGGTTCTGGCGAGCAGTACTTC. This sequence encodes CASSLKPGSGEQYF.

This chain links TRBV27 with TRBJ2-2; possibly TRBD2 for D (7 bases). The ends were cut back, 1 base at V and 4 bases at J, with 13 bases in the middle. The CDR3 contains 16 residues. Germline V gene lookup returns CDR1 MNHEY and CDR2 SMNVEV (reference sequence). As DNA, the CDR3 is TGTGCCAGCAGTTTATTCGGGGGGCCGAGCACCGGGGAGCTGTTTTTT. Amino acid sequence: CASSLFGGPSTGELFF.

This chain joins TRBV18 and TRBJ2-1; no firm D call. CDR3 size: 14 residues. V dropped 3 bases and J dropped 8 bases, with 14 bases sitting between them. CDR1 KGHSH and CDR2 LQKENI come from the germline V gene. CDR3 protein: CASSPIPSAHEQFF. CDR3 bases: TGTGCCAGCTCACCCATCCCCAGCGCTCATGAGCAGTTCTTC.

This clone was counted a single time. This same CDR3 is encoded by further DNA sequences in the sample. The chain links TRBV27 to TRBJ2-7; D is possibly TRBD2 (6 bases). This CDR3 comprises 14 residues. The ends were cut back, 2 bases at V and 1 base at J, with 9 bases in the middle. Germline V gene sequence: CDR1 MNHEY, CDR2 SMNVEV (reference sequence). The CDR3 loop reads CASSLRGRSYEQYF. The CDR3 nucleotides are TGTGCCAGCAGTTTACGGGGGAGGTCCTACGAGCAGTACTTC.

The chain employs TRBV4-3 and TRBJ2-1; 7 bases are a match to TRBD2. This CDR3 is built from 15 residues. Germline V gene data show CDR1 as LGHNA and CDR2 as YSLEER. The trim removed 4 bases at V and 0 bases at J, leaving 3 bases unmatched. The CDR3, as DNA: TGCGCCAGCAGCCCACTAGCGATCTCCTACAATGAGCAGTTCTTC. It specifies CASSPLAISYNEQFF.

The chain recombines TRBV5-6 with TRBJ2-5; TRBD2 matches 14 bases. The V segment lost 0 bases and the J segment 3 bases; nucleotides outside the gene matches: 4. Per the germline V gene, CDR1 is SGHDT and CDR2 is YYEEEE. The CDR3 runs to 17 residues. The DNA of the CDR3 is TGTGCCAGCAGCTTGGATCCGGGACTAGCGGGAGAAGAGACCCAGTACTTC. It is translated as CASSLDPGLAGEETQYF. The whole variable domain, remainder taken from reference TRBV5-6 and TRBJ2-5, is DAGVTQSPTHLIKTRGQQVTLRCSPKSGHDTVSWYQQALGQGPQFIFQYYEEEERQRGNFPDRFSGHQFPNYSSELNVNALLLGDSALYLCASSLDPGLAGEETQYFGPGTRLLVL.

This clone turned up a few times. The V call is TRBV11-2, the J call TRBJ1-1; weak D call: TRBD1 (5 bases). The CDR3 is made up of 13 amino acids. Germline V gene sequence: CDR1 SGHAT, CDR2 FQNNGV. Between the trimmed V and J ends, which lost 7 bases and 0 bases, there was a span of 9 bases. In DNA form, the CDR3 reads TGTGCCAGCATCGACAGCATGAACACTGAAGCTTTCTTT. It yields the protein CASIDSMNTEAFF.

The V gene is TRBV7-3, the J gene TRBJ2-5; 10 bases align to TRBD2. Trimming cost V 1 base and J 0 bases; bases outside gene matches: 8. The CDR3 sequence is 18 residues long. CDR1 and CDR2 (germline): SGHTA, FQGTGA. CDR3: CASSLRTSGEHYQETQYF. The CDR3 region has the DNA TGTGCCAGCAGCTTAAGGACTAGCGGAGAGCATTACCAAGAGACCCAGTACTTC. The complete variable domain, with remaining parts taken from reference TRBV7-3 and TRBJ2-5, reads GAGVSQTPSNKVTEKGKYVELRCDPISGHTALYWYRQSLGQGPEFLIYFQGTGAADDSGLPNDRFFAVRPEGSVSTLKIQRTERGDSAVYLCASSLRTSGEHYQETQYFGPGTRLLVL.

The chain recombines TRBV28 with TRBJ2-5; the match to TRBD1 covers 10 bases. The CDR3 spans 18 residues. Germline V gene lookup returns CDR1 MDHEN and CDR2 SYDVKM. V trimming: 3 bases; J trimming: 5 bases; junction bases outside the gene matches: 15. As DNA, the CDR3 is TGTGCCAGCAGTTTGGTACTTAAGGACAGGGGGGAGGAGGAGACCCAGTACTTC. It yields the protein CASSLVLKDRGEEETQYF. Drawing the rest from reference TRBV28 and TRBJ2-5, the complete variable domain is DVKVTQSSRYLVKRTGEKVFLECVQDMDHENMFWYRQDPGLGLRLIYFSYDVKMKEKGDIPEGYSVSREKKERFSLILESASTNQTSMYLCASSLVLKDRGEEETQYFGPGTRLLVL.

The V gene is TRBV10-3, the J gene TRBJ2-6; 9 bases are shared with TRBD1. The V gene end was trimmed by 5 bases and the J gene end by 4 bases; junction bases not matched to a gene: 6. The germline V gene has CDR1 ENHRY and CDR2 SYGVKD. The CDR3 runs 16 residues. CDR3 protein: CAISPGQGAGANVLTF. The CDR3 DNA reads TGTGCCATCAGTCCGGGACAGGGAGCAGGGGCCAACGTCCTGACTTTC.